This record covers a single T cell receptor beta chain. The antigen remains unidentified. The data originate from a study of cytomegalovirus exposure and HLA in healthy donors. CDR1 is MNHEY, CDR2 SVGAGI, per germline. The CDR3 has 15 amino acids. V gave up 1 base and J gave up 1 base, with 10 bases separating them. A multiplex PCR was run with 60 Vbeta primers and 13 Jbeta primers. TCRdb's copy holds only in-frame clones and misses some; the assay was immunoSEQ multiplex PCR. The sample lists about 160,000 clones; 60% to 80% were seen once. General study results and limits: In a later analysis, HLA-associated beta chains showed higher expansion and lower generation probabilities than comparable chains.

The receptor was isolated from a man aged 25 to 40 in good health and CMV-seropositive. The sequenced material came from PBMCs. The V gene is TRBV6-5, the J gene TRBJ1-1, with D tentatively TRBD1 (5 bases). The CDR3 region is CASSYWGGTNTEAFF. The CDR3 nucleotides read TGTGCCAGCAGTTACTGGGGGGGAACGAACACTGAAGCTTTCTTT.